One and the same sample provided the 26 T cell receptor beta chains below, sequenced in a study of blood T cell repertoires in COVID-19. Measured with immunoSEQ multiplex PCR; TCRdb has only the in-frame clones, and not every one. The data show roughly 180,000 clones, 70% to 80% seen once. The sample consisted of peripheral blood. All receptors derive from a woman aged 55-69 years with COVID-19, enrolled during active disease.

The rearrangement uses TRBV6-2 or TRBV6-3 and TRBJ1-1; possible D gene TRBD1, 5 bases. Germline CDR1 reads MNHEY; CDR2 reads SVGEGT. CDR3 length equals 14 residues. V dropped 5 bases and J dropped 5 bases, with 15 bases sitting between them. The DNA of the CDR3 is TGTGCCAGCAGTAGTCTCGGGGGGGGGACTGAAGCTTTCTTT. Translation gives CASSSLGGGTEAFF.

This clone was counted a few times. Written as DNA, the CDR3 is TGTGCCAGCAGGGCGGGGTACGAGCAGTACTTC. Protein product: CASRAGYEQYF. The V and J genes are TRBV12-3 or TRBV12-4 and TRBJ2-7, with a possible D match to TRBD2 (6 bases). V lost 6 bases, J lost 4 bases, and 7 bases lay in between. This CDR3 has 11 amino acids.

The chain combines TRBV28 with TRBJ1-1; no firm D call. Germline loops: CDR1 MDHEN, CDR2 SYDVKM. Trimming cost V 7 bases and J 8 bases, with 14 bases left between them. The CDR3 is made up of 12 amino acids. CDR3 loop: CASNSGLSEAFF. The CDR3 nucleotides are TGTGCCAGCAACAGTGGGTTGTCGGAAGCTTTCTTT.

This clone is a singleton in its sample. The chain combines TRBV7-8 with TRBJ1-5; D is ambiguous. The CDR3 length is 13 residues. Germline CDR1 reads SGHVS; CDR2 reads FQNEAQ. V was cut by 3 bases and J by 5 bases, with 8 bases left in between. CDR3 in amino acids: CASSLSGYQPQHF. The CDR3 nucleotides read TGTGCCAGCAGCTTGTCGGGGTATCAGCCCCAGCATTTT.

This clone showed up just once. This chain's CDR3 is CASSPLRRNYGYTF. The CDR3 DNA reads TGTGCCAGCAGTCCCCTGCGGCGCAACTATGGCTACACCTTC. The rearrangement uses TRBV6-5 and TRBJ1-2; D unresolved. This CDR3 is 14 amino acids long. Germline loops: CDR1 MNHEY, CDR2 SVGAGI. Trimming removed 5 bases at V and 2 bases at J, with 12 bases between.

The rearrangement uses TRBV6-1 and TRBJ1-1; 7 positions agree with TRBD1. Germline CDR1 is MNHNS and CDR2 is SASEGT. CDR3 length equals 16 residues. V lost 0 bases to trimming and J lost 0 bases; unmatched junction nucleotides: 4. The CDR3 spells CASSEAYRGMNTEAFF. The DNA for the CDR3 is TGTGCCAGCAGTGAAGCGTACAGGGGAATGAACACTGAAGCTTTCTTT.

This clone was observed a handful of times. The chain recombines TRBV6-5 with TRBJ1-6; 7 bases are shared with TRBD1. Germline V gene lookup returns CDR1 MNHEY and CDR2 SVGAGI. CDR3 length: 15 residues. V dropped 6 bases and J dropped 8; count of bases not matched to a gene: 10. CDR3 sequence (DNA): TGTGCCAGCAGCGAGGACAGGCCCTTGTATTCACCCCTCCACTTT. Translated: CASSEDRPLYSPLHF.

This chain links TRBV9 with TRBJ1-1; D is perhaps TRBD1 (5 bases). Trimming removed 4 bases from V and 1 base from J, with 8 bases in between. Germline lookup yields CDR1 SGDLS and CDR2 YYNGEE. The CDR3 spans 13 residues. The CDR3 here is CASSFQGNTEAFF. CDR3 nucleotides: TGTGCCAGCAGCTTTCAGGGGAACACTGAAGCTTTCTTT.

In nucleotides, the CDR3 is TGTGCCAGCAGTGGGGGTGGGGCCCAAGAGACCCAGTACTTC. Translating gives CASSGGGAQETQYF. The chain carries TRBV2 and TRBJ2-5, with D maybe TRBD1 (5 bases). V was clipped by 4 bases and J by 1 base, with 10 bases between them. Germline values: CDR1 SNHLY, CDR2 FYNNEI. CDR3 length equals 14 residues.

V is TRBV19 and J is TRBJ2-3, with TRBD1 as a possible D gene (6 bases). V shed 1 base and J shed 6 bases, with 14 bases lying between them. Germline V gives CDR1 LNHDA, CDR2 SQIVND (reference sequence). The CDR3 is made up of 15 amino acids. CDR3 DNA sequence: TGTGCCAGTAGTATAGGGCAGGGGATAGGGGATACGCAGTATTTT. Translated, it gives CASSIGQGIGDTQYF.

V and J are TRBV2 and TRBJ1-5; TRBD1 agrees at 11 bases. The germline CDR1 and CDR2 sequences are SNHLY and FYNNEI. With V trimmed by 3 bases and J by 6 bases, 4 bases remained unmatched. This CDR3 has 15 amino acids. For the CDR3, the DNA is TGTGCCAGCAGTGACCGGACAGGGGGCGGTCAGCCCCAGCATTTT. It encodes CASSDRTGGGQPQHF.

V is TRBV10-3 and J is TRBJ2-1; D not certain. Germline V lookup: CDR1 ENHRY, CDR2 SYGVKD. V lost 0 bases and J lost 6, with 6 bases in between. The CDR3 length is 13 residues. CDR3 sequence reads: CAISESPSNEQFF. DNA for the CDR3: TGTGCCATCAGTGAGTCGCCTAGCAATGAGCAGTTCTTC.

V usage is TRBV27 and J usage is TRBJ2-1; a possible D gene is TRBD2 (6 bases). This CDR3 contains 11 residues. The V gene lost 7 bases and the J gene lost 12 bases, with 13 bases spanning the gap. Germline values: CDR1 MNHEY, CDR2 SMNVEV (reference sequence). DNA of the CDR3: TGTGCCAGCACTTTGGGGGACTTGCAGTTCTTC. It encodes CASTLGDLQFF.

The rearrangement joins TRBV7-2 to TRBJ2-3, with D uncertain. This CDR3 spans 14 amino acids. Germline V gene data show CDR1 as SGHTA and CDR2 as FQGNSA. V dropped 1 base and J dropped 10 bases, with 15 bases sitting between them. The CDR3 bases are TGTGCCAGCAGCTTAGGAGGTGCTACACCCCCGCAGTATTTT. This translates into CASSLGGATPPQYF.

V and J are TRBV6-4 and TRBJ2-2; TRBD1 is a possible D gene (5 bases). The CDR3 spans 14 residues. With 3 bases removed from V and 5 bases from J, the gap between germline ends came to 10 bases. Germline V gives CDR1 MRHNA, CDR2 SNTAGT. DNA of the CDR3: TGTGCCAGCAGTGAGTTCCAGGGAACCGGGGAGCTGTTTTTT. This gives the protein CASSEFQGTGELFF.

The CDR3 DNA sequence: TGTGCCAGCAGCTCAGCCGGCCAGGGAAATGAGCAGTTCTTC. Translating it yields CASSSAGQGNEQFF. The V and J genes are TRBV7-2 and TRBJ2-1; D perhaps matches TRBD1 (5 bases). The V and J ends lost 4 bases and 7 bases respectively, with 14 bases between them. CDR3 length equals 14 residues. CDR1 is SGHTA and CDR2 is FQGNSA in the germline V gene.

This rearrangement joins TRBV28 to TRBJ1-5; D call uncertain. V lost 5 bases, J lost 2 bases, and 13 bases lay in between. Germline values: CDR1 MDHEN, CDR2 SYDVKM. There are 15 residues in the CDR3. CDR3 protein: CASSRVERGNQPQHF. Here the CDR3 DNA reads TGTGCCAGCAGTAGGGTCGAGAGGGGCAATCAGCCCCAGCATTTT.

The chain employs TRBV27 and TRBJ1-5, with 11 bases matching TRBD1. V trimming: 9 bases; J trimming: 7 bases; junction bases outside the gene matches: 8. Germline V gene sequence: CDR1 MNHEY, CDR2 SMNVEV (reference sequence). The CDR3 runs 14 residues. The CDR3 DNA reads TGTGCCAGTGCTCGGGACAGGGGGGACCAGCCCCAGCATTTT. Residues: CASARDRGDQPQHF.

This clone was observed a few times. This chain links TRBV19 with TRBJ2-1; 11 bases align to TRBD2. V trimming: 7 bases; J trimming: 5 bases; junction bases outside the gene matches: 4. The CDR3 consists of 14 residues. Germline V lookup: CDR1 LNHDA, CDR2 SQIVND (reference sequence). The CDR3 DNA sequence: TGTGCCAGTAACAGACTAGCGGGAAACAATGAGCAGTTCTTC. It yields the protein CASNRLAGNNEQFF.

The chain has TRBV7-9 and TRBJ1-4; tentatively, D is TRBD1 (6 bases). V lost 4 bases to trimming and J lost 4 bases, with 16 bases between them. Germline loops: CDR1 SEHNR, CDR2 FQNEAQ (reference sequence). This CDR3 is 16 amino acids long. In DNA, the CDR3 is TGTGCCAGCAGCTCACGAGGGACAACGAGTAATGAAAAACTGTTTTTT. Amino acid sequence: CASSSRGTTSNEKLFF.

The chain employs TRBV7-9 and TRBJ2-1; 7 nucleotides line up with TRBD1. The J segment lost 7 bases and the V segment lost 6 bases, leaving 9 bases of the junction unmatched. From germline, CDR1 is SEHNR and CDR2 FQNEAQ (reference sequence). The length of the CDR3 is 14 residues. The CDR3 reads CASRLEGAQNEQFF. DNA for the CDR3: TGTGCCAGCAGACTAGAGGGGGCACAGAATGAGCAGTTCTTC.

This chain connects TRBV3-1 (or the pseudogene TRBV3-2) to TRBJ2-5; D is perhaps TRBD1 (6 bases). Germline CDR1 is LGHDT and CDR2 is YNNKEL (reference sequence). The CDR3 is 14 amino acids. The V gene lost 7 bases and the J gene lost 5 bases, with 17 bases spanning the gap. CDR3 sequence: CASTRTVTRETQYF. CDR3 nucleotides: TGTGCCAGCACCCGGACAGTGACCCGGGAGACCCAGTACTTC.

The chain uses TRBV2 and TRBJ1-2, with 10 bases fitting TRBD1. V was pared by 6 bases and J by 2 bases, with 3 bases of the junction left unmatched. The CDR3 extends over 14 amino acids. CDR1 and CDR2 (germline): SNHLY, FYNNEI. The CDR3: CASRGQGGNYGYTF. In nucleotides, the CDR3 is TGTGCCAGCAGAGGACAGGGGGGGAACTATGGCTACACCTTC.

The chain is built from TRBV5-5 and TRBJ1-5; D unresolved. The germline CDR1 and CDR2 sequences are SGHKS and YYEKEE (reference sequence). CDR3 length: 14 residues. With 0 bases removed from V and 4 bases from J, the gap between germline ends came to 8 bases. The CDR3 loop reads CASSLASLNQPQHF. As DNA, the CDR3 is TGTGCCAGCAGCTTGGCCTCTTTGAATCAGCCCCAGCATTTT.

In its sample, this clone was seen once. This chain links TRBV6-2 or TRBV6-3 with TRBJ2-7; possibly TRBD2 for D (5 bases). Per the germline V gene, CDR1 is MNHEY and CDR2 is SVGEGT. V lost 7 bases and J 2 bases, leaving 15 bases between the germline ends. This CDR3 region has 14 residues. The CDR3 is CASNPAGKTYEQYF. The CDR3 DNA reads TGTGCCAGCAACCCCGCCGGGAAAACCTACGAGCAGTACTTC.

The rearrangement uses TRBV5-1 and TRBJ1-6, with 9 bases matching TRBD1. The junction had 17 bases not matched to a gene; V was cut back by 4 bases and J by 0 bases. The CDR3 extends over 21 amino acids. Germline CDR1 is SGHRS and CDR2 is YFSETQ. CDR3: CASSQAGSLQGASSYNSPLHF. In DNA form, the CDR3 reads TGCGCCAGCAGCCAAGCCGGTAGCCTACAGGGGGCGAGCTCCTATAATTCACCCCTCCACTTT.